This TCR beta chain stems from a study of identifying expanded T cells in peripheral blood. Study conclusions and caveats: Two-week clone count variance significantly increased as total template count grew. Technical replicates showed around 1.1 changed clones; two weeks around 15; four weeks 19.

During the collection period, no donor immune events like infections were recorded. In regard to this clone: Its antigen remains unknown.

Profiling relied on immunoSEQ multiplex PCR, and the TCRdb table lists in-frame clones only, not all of them. The sample carries 100,000 to 150,000 clones, roughly 90% recorded once. CDR3 length: 15 amino acids. J was trimmed by 7 bases and V by 5 bases; bases with no gene match: 10. Per germline, CDR1 SGHAT and CDR2 FQNNGV. The receptor's source is a person aged 18 to 75 in good health. Material for sequencing was blood. The J gene is TRBJ1-1, the V gene TRBV11-2, with 10 bases that match TRBD1. The CDR3 reads CASSPGDRGRGEAFF. DNA of the CDR3: TGTGCCAGCAGCCCAGGGGACAGGGGTCGGGGTGAAGCTTTCTTT.